The T cell receptor (beta chain) described here comes from a study of OX40 agonist ivuxolimab in advanced cancers. Germline V gene data show CDR1 as SGHAT and CDR2 as FQNNGV. This CDR3 has 14 residues. The V gene lost 2 bases and the J gene lost 9 bases, with 16 bases spanning the gap. Concerning this clone: Its antigen is unknown.

The study's findings and limits: The specificity for antigen of the expanded peripheral T cells was not determined.

Clones were read by immunoSEQ multiplex PCR, and TCRdb kept only the in-frame ones, dropping some. The repertoire holds some 41,000 clones, with 86% as singletons. This clonotype was sampled from an adult with an advanced solid tumor such as melanoma, head and neck, liver or kidney cancer. The chain links TRBV11-2 to TRBJ1-2, with unresolved D. Here the sequenced sample was CD4+ or CD8+ T cells sorted from blood, taken in a trial of the OX40 agonist ivuxolimab. The CDR3 bases are TGTGCCAGCAGCTTATCACACATAACTATGAGCTACACCTTC. This codes for CASSLSHITMSYTF.